These 24 T cell receptor beta chains came from one sample sequenced in a study of cytomegalovirus exposure and HLA in healthy donors. A multiplex PCR was run with 60 Vbeta primers and 13 Jbeta primers. The method was immunoSEQ multiplex PCR; TCRdb's version includes in-frame clones alone and lacks a portion of them. The sample consists of 150,000 to 200,000 clones, roughly 85% of them appearing once. Sequencing was performed on PBMCs. The receptors originated from a woman aged 25 to 39 in good health and CMV-seropositive.

The J gene is TRBJ2-7, the V gene TRBV30, with 12 bases lining up with TRBD2. V dropped 0 bases and J dropped 3; count of bases not matched to a gene: 6. Germline-derived CDR1 and CDR2 are GTSNPN and SVGIG (reference sequence). The CDR3 extends over 16 amino acids. CDR3: CAWSVLAGGVCYEQYF. The CDR3 nucleotides are TGTGCCTGGAGTGTTCTAGCGGGGGGGGTGTGCTACGAGCAGTACTTC.

The genes are TRBV7-2 and TRBJ1-2, with TRBD1 matching over 12 bases. CDR3 length: 15 residues. The germline V gene has CDR1 SGHTA and CDR2 FQGNSA. Trimming cost V 5 bases and J 8 bases; bases outside gene matches: 9. The CDR3 DNA reads as TGTGCCAGCAGCCCGGGGAGGGGACAGGGGGCGGGCTACACCTTC. Protein product: CASSPGRGQGAGYTF.

The chain recombines TRBV10-2 with TRBJ2-3; TRBD1 is a possible D gene (5 bases). The CDR3 loop spans 15 amino acids. The germline V and J ends were trimmed by 7 bases and 4 bases, with 18 bases remaining between them. Germline V gives CDR1 WSHSY, CDR2 SAAADI. The CDR3 spells CASTPPQGVPDTQYF. Here the CDR3 DNA reads TGCGCCAGCACCCCCCCCCAGGGTGTCCCAGATACGCAGTATTTT.

The chain is built from TRBV15 and TRBJ1-1, with D perhaps TRBD1 (5 bases). Per germline, CDR1 LNHNV and CDR2 YYDKDF (reference sequence). This CDR3 spans 16 amino acids. Trimming took off 1 base at V and 1 base at J, with 13 bases between the two ends. The CDR3 DNA is TGTGCCACCAGCAGAGGGGGGGGACTGAGGAACACTGAAGCTTTCTTT. It yields the protein CATSRGGGLRNTEAFF.

This chain connects TRBV5-1 to TRBJ2-5; 10 bases agree with TRBD2. The V gene's germline CDR1 is SGHRS and CDR2 YFSETQ. The CDR3 consists of 17 residues. With 4 bases clipped from V and 9 bases from J, the junction kept 18 bases outside the gene matches. The CDR3 loop reads CASSLIPTSGKGEAQYF. DNA of the CDR3: TGCGCCAGCAGCCTCATTCCCACTAGCGGGAAGGGGGAGGCCCAGTACTTC. The full variable domain, with the rest looked up from reference TRBV5-1 and TRBJ2-5, is KAGVTQTPRYLIKTRGQQVTLSCSPISGHRSVSWYQQTPGQGLQFLFEYFSETQRNKGNFPGRFSGRQFSNSRSEMNVSTLELGDSALYLCASSLIPTSGKGEAQYFGPGTRLLVL.

The gene calls are TRBV2 and TRBJ1-2, with 7 bases lining up with TRBD1. This CDR3 comprises 13 residues. Germline CDR1 is SNHLY and CDR2 is FYNNEI. Unmatched junction bases numbered 10, after V lost 7 bases and J lost 8 bases. CDR3 nucleotides: TGTGCCAGCATCCTACAGGGGATGGGCGGCTACACCTTC. It translates to CASILQGMGGYTF.

The chain has TRBV7-9 and TRBJ2-2; the D gene is possibly TRBD1 (5 bases). The V gene lost 5 bases and the J gene lost 7 bases, with 11 bases spanning the gap. Per the germline V gene, CDR1 is SEHNR and CDR2 is FQNEAQ (reference sequence). The CDR3 totals 13 residues. Here the CDR3 DNA reads TGTGCCAGCAGCCCCACCAGGGACGGGGAGCTGTTTTTT. Translating it yields CASSPTRDGELFF. The full variable domain, completed using reference TRBV7-9 and TRBJ2-2, is DTGVSQNPRHKITKRGQNVTFRCDPISEHNRLYWYRQTLGQGPEFLTYFQNEAQLEKSRLLSDRFSAERPKGSFSTLEIQRTEQGDSAMYLCASSPTRDGELFFGEGSRLTVL.

This clone turned up a few times. This sequence joins TRBV19 and TRBJ2-1; 7 bases match TRBD2. The CDR3 loop spans 13 amino acids. The ends lost 5 bases at V and 12 bases at J; junction bases unmatched: 10. CDR1 LNHDA and CDR2 SQIVND come from the germline V gene (reference sequence). Written as DNA, the CDR3 is TGTGCCAGTAGTGTCCGACTAGCCTTGAGGCAGTTCTTC. It encodes CASSVRLALRQFF.

This chain uses TRBV5-1 with TRBJ1-4; D gene unclear. Trimming took off 4 bases at V and 7 bases at J, with 11 bases between the two ends. CDR1 is SGHRS and CDR2 is YFSETQ in the germline V gene. CDR3 length equals 13 residues. CDR3 nucleotide sequence: TGCGCCAGCAGCCTACGGGGATTTGAAAAACTGTTTTTT. Translation gives CASSLRGFEKLFF.

This clone has more than one count but fewer than ten. The V call is TRBV30, the J call TRBJ2-1; D is unclear. This CDR3 is 12 amino acids long. Between the trimmed V and J ends, which lost 1 base and 4 bases, there was a span of 5 bases. From germline, CDR1 is GTSNPN and CDR2 SVGIG (reference sequence). CDR3 nucleotide sequence: TGTGCCTGGAGTGCGGAGTACAATGAGCAGTTCTTC. Protein: CAWSAEYNEQFF. The full variable domain, with the rest looked up from reference TRBV30 and TRBJ2-1, is SQTIHQWPATLVQPVGSPLSLECTVEGTSNPNLYWYRQAAGRGLQLLFYSVGIGQISSEVPQNLSASRPQDRQFILSSKKLLLSDSGFYLCAWSAEYNEQFFGPGTRLTVL.

The J gene is TRBJ2-7, the V gene TRBV5-1; TRBD2 is a possible D gene (6 bases). Germline CDR1 is SGHRS and CDR2 is YFSETQ. V lost 4 bases and J 5 bases, leaving 25 bases between the germline ends. The CDR3 contains 17 residues. In nucleotides, the CDR3 is TGCGCCAGCAGCCAGCAACCTCAGGGTAGCGGTCCAGACGAGCAGTACTTC. This encodes CASSQQPQGSGPDEQYF. Together with reference TRBV5-1 and TRBJ2-7, the CDR3 gives the full variable domain: KAGVTQTPRYLIKTRGQQVTLSCSPISGHRSVSWYQQTPGQGLQFLFEYFSETQRNKGNFPGRFSGRQFSNSRSEMNVSTLELGDSALYLCASSQQPQGSGPDEQYFGPGTRLTVT.

Only a few counts were recorded for this clone. The chain employs TRBV27 and TRBJ2-1, with 8 bases lining up with TRBD2. The J segment lost 6 bases and the V segment lost 0 bases, leaving 4 bases of the junction unmatched. Germline CDR1 MNHEY, CDR2 SMNVEV (reference sequence). The CDR3 is 15 amino acids. The CDR3 DNA reads TGTGCCAGCAGTTTATCACGGGGGGGCCTCAATGAGCAGTTCTTC. This encodes CASSLSRGGLNEQFF.

This rearrangement joins TRBV4-3 to TRBJ2-3; 9 positions match TRBD2. The CDR3 runs to 17 residues. The V and J ends lost 0 bases and 7 bases, in that order; junction bases with no gene match: 11. Germline V gene sequence: CDR1 LGHNA, CDR2 YSLEER. The CDR3 loop reads CASSQDFASGNLNTQYF. CDR3 DNA: TGCGCCAGCAGCCAAGATTTCGCTAGCGGGAATTTAAATACGCAGTATTTT.

CDR3 region: CASSLWAQEASGANVLTF. For the CDR3, the DNA is TGTGCCAGCAGTTTGTGGGCGCAGGAGGCCTCTGGGGCCAACGTCCTGACTTTC. The V and J genes are TRBV28 and TRBJ2-6, with D possibly TRBD2 on 5 matching bases. Germline CDR1 and CDR2: MDHEN and SYDVKM. Between the trimmed V and J ends, which lost 3 bases and 0 bases, there was a span of 15 bases. The length of the CDR3 is 18 residues.

V gene TRBV5-1 combines with J gene TRBJ2-2; 9 bases align to TRBD2. The J segment lost 1 base and the V segment lost 4 bases, leaving 5 bases of the junction unmatched. This CDR3 spans 16 amino acids. Germline loops: CDR1 SGHRS, CDR2 YFSETQ. Here the CDR3 reads CASSGRAGGNTGELFF. In nucleotides, the CDR3 is TGCGCCAGCAGCGGTAGAGCGGGAGGGAACACCGGGGAGCTGTTTTTT.

The chain links TRBV29-1 to TRBJ1-1; 7 nucleotides agree with TRBD1. The CDR3 runs to 15 residues. Germline loops: CDR1 SQVTM, CDR2 ANQGSEA. V lost 1 base and J lost 0; bases outside the gene matches: 5. In DNA form, the CDR3 reads TGCAGCGTTGAAGTGGCAGGGGGACTGAACACTGAAGCTTTCTTT. Translated, it gives CSVEVAGGLNTEAFF.

This clone came up once. This rearrangement joins TRBV7-2 to TRBJ1-2; D is undetermined. This CDR3 contains 15 residues. The ends were cut back, 4 bases at V and 2 bases at J, with 14 bases in the middle. The germline V gene has CDR1 SGHTA and CDR2 FQGNSA. The CDR3 is CASSSPRRGNYGYTF. The DNA for the CDR3 is TGTGCCAGCAGCTCCCCAAGGCGGGGAAACTATGGCTACACCTTC.

This clone was seen once. The chain has TRBV5-8 and TRBJ1-3; D might be TRBD1 (5 bases). CDR1 SGHTS and CDR2 YDEGEE come from the germline V gene. The CDR3 length is 17 residues. Trimming stripped 3 bases from V and 1 base from J, with 17 bases between. As DNA, the CDR3 is TGTGCCAGCAGCTCGCATCCCCCACGGGGGTCTGGAAACACCATATATTTT. It translates to CASSSHPPRGSGNTIYF.

The chain has TRBV10-1 and TRBJ2-7; TRBD1 might be the D (5 bases). Germline V gene sequence: CDR1 WNHNN, CDR2 SYGVQD (reference sequence). Trimming removed 6 bases at V and 12 bases at J, with 18 bases between. The CDR3 covers 12 residues. The CDR3 bases are TGCGCCAGCAGGGGGCTTAGGGTCCGAATGTACTTC. Protein: CASRGLRVRMYF.

The rearrangement uses TRBV5-4 and TRBJ2-7; TRBD1 matches at 9 bases. Germline CDR1 SGHNT, CDR2 YYREEE (reference sequence). CDR3 length equals 13 residues. The V gene end was trimmed by 4 bases and the J gene end by 6 bases; junction bases not matched to a gene: 5. CDR3 protein: CASSVNRGREQYF. The DNA of the CDR3 is TGTGCCAGCAGCGTCAACAGGGGGCGCGAGCAGTACTTC.

This rearrangement joins TRBV4-3 to TRBJ2-7, with 8 bases fitting TRBD1. CDR3 length: 14 amino acids. Unmatched junction bases numbered 6, after V lost 4 bases and J lost 4 bases. Germline assignment: CDR1 LGHNA and CDR2 YSLEER. The CDR3 DNA sequence: TGCGCCAGCAGCCTTGACAGGGGAGCATACGAGCAGTACTTC. Its translation is CASSLDRGAYEQYF.

This chain uses TRBV6-4 with TRBJ1-1; 7 bases line up with TRBD1. V trimming: 7 bases; J trimming: 1 base; junction bases outside the gene matches: 6. The germline CDR1 and CDR2 sequences are MRHNA and SNTAGT. This CDR3 comprises 14 residues. CDR3 sequence: CASKRDRENTEAFF. CDR3 sequence (DNA): TGTGCCAGCAAAAGAGACAGGGAGAACACTGAAGCTTTCTTT.

The chain is built from TRBV6-5 and TRBJ2-7, with D maybe TRBD1 (5 bases). Per the germline V gene, CDR1 is MNHEY and CDR2 is SVGAGI. Between the trimmed V and J ends, which lost 7 bases and 6 bases, there was a span of 19 bases. The CDR3 covers 14 residues. As DNA, the CDR3 is TGTGCCAGCATGGGGTTGAAGGGGCGGCGCGAGCAGTACTTC. Residues: CASMGLKGRREQYF.

The V call is TRBV6-5, the J call TRBJ1-3, with TRBD1 matching 8 bases. CDR3 size: 15 residues. V dropped 2 bases and J dropped 2; count of bases not matched to a gene: 2. Looked up from germline, CDR1 is MNHEY and CDR2 is SVGAGI. The CDR3 nucleotides are TGTGCCAGCAGTTACCAGACAGGGGCTGGAAACACCATATATTTT. Translation: CASSYQTGAGNTIYF.